This entry concerns a single TCR beta chain. Method: immunoSEQ multiplex PCR; TCRdb's copy keeps in-frame clones and lacks some. The sample has about 120,000 clones; around 85% are singletons. This sample stems from a study of T cell responses to AZD1222 COVID-19 vaccine. Germline V CDR1 and CDR2: SGHTA, FQGNSA. With 4 bases clipped from V and 7 bases from J, the junction kept 6 bases outside the gene matches. There are 15 residues in the CDR3. The gene calls are TRBV7-2 and TRBJ1-6; the match to TRBD1 covers 8 bases. Source: peripheral blood, taken on day 0 of MenACWY control vaccination. The receptor comes from an adult in good health. The CDR3, as DNA: TGTGCCAGCAGCTCCTTGGGACAGGCCAATTCACCCCTCCACTTT. Amino acid sequence: CASSSLGQANSPLHF.